A selection of T cell receptor beta chains follows, all from one sample in a study of blood T cell repertoires in COVID-19. Data came from immunoSEQ multiplex PCR; TCRdb stores just in-frame clones and leaves some out. Of approximately 22,000 clones listed, 91% are singletons. Sequencing was performed on peripheral blood. The receptors were gathered from a man in his 70s with active COVID-19. Each CDR3 is given with its conserved first and last residue.

v_gene: TRBV6-5; CDR3aa: CASSPRQGANEKLFF
v_gene: TRBV6-2/TRBV6-3; CDR3aa: CASSPRFTGNTIYF
v_gene: TRBV30; CDR3aa: CAWSGQFGGYTF
v_gene: TRBV7-2; CDR3aa: CASSSQGSGNTIYF
v_gene: TRBV4-3; CDR3aa: CASSRAPGTSVNTGELFF
v_gene: TRBV28; CDR3aa: CASRTGAGGLPEAFF
v_gene: TRBV6-2/TRBV6-3; CDR3aa: CASSSPDFYTGELFF
v_gene: TRBV18; CDR3aa: CASSPISAGPTNTGELFF
v_gene: TRBV28; CDR3aa: CASRPPSGRASYEQYF
v_gene: TRBV28; CDR3aa: CASSSKWEYSNQPQHF
v_gene: TRBV5-6; CDR3aa: CASSYRQGGNTIYF
v_gene: TRBV5-1; CDR3aa: CASSLTGGQAPDTQYF
v_gene: TRBV28; CDR3aa: CASSLGGGYEKLFF
v_gene: TRBV7-2; CDR3aa: CASSRTGPNTGELFF
v_gene: TRBV2; CDR3aa: CASSETRWKTYEQYF
v_gene: TRBV30; CDR3aa: CAWSVGLGGSSEQFF
v_gene: TRBV27; CDR3aa: CASKQSSANYGYTF
v_gene: TRBV9; CDR3aa: CASSVRPLVDNEQFF
v_gene: TRBV5-6; CDR3aa: CASSPGLAGVTHEQYF
v_gene: TRBV6-5; CDR3aa: CASTTSGTYEQYF
v_gene: TRBV7-9; CDR3aa: CASSSGWSSYNEQFF
v_gene: TRBV9; CDR3aa: CASSVGFRAGYNEQFF
v_gene: TRBV25-1; CDR3aa: CASRQGLDSPLHF
v_gene: TRBV10-3; CDR3aa: CAISEGLMNTEAFF
v_gene: TRBV19; CDR3aa: CASSRRTSGSMETQYF
v_gene: TRBV6-5; CDR3aa: CASAVQERSPLHF
v_gene: TRBV9; CDR3aa: CASSPTGTTNYGYTF
v_gene: TRBV6-5; CDR3aa: CASKFRGESNQPQHF
v_gene: TRBV5-1; CDR3aa: CASSLGSLGAGNTIYF
v_gene: TRBV30; CDR3aa: CAWSGGADSPLHF
v_gene: TRBV5-4; CDR3aa: CASSLGVTNSYEQYF
v_gene: TRBV5-4; CDR3aa: CASSPRDSPPLHF
v_gene: TRBV20-1; CDR3aa: CSASPGGDTEAFF
v_gene: TRBV11-2; CDR3aa: CASSTGTANTEAFF
v_gene: TRBV6-2/TRBV6-3; CDR3aa: CASSLLGTSGTYEQYF
v_gene: TRBV5-1; CDR3aa: CASSPGDLDTQYF
v_gene: TRBV10-3; CDR3aa: CAISETGGVETQYF
v_gene: TRBV9; CDR3aa: CASSAGQNYAGNTIYF
v_gene: TRBV12-3/TRBV12-4; CDR3aa: CASSPGQAYEQYF
v_gene: TRBV3-1/TRBV3-2; CDR3aa: CASSQGQRYGYTF
v_gene: TRBV2; CDR3aa: CASRPGTSDTQYF
v_gene: TRBV15; CDR3aa: CATSREEGLGNSPLHF
v_gene: TRBV28; CDR3aa: CASSLLSGNQPQHF
v_gene: TRBV6-6; CDR3aa: CASSQPEQGRSNQPQHF
v_gene: TRBV6-1; CDR3aa: CASSEASFWTTLREQYF
v_gene: TRBV19; CDR3aa: CASSAPDKAPGYTF